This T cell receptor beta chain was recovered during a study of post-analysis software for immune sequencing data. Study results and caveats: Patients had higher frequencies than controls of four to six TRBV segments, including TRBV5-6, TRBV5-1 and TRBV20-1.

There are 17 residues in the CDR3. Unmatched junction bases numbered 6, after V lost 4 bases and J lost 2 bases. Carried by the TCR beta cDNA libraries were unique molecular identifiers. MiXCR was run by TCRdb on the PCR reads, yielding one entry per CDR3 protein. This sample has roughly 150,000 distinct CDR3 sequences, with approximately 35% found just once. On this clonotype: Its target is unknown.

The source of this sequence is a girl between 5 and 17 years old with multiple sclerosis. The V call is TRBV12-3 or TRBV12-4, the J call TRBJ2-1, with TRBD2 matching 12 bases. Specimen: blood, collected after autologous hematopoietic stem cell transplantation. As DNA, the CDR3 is TGTGCCAGCAGTTGGGCGCTAGCGGGAGGGCCCTACAATGAGCAGTTCTTC. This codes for CASSWALAGGPYNEQFF.